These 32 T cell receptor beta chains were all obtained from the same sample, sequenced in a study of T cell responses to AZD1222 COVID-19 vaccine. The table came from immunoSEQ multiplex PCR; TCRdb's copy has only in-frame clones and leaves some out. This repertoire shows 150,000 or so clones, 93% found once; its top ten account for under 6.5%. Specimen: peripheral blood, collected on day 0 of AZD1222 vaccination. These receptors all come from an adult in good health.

CDR3 sequence: CASSPRDGSYGYTF. The CDR3 nucleotides read TGTGCCAGCTCACCTCGGGACGGTAGCTATGGCTACACCTTC. This chain links TRBV18 with TRBJ1-2, with a weak D call TRBD1 (5 bases). Trimming removed 3 bases at V and 4 bases at J, with 12 bases between. CDR3 length: 14 residues. CDR1 is KGHSH, CDR2 LQKENI, per germline.

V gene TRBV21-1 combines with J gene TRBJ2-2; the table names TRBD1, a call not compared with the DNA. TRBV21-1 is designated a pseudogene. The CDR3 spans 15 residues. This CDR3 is CASSKRDRASGELFF. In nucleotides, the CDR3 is TGTGCCAGCAGCAAAAGGGACAGAGCGTCCGGGGAGCTGTTTTTT.

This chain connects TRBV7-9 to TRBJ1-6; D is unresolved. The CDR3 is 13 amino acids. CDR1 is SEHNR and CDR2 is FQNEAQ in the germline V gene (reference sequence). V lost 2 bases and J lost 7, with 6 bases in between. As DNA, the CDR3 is TGTGCCAGCAGCTTAACCGGGAATTCACCCCTCCACTTT. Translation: CASSLTGNSPLHF.

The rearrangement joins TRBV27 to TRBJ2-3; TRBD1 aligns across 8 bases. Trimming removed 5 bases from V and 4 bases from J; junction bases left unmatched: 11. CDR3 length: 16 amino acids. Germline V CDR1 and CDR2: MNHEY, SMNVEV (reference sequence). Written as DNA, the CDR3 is TGTGCCAGCAGTCTCCCTCCCGGACAGGGCTCAGATACGCAGTATTTT. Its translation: CASSLPPGQGSDTQYF.

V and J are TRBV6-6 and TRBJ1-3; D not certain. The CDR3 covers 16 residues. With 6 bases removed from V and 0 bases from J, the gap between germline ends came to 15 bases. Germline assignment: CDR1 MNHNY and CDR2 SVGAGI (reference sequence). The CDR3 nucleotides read TGTGCCAGCAGAAGAGACGGTGCTCCCTCTGGAAACACCATATATTTT. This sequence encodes CASRRDGAPSGNTIYF.

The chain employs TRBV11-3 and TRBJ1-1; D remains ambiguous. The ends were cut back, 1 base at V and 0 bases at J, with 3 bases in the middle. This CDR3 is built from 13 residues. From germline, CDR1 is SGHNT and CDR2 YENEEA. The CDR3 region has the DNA TGTGCCAGCAGCTTAGGAGTGAACACTGAAGCTTTCTTT. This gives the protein CASSLGVNTEAFF.

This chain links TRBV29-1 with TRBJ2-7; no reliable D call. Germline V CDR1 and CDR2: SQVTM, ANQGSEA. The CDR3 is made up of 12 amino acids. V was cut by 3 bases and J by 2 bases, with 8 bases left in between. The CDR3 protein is CSVEGPTYEQYF. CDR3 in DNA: TGCAGCGTTGAGGGTCCTACCTACGAGCAGTACTTC.

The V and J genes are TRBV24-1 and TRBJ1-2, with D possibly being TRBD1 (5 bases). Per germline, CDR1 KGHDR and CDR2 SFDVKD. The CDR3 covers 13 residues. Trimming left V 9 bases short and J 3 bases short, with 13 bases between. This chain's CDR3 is CATQGRQDYGYTF. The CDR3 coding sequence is TGTGCCACCCAGGGTAGGCAGGACTATGGCTACACCTTC.

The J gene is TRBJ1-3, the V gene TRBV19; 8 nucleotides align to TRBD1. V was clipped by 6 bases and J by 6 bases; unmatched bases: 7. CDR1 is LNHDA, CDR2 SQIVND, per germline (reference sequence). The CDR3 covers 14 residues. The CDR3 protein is CASRRTGPANTIYF. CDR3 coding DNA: TGTGCCAGTAGGAGGACAGGGCCGGCAAACACCATATATTTT. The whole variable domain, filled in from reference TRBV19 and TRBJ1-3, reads DGGITQSPKYLFRKEGQNVTLSCEQNLNHDAMYWYRQDPGQGLRLIYYSQIVNDFQKGDIAEGYSVSREKKESFPLTVTSAQKNPTAFYLCASRRTGPANTIYFGEGSWLTVV.

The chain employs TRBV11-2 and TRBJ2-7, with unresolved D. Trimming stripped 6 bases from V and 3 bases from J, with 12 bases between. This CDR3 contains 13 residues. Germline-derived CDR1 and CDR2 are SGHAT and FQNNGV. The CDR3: CASRSAKLYEQYF. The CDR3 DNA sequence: TGTGCCAGCAGATCGGCCAAACTCTACGAGCAGTACTTC.

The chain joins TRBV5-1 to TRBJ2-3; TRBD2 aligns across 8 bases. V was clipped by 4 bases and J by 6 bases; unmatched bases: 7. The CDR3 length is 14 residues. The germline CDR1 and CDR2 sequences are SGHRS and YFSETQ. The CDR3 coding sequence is TGCGCCAGCAGCCCGGGGACTAGTTTTGATACGCAGTATTTT. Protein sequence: CASSPGTSFDTQYF.

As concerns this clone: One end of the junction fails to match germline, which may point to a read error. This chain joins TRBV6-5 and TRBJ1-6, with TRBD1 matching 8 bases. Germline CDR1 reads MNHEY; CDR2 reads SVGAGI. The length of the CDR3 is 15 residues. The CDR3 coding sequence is TGTGCCAGCAGAAGGACAGGGAGAACCGATTCGCCCCTCCACTTT. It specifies CASRRTGRTDSPLHF.

The CDR3 nucleotides are TGTGCCAGCAGTAGTGGACAGGGAAGCGAGCAGTACTTC. Translation: CASSSGQGSEQYF. The genes are TRBV12-3 or TRBV12-4 and TRBJ2-7, with 8 bases that match TRBD1. The V segment lost 5 bases and the J segment 6 bases; nucleotides outside the gene matches: 6. There are 13 residues in the CDR3.

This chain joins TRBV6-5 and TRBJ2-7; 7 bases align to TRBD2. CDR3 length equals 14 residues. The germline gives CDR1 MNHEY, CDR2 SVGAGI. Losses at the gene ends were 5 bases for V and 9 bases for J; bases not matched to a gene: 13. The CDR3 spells CASSRGTTSQVQYF. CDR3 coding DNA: TGTGCCAGCAGTCGAGGGACTACCAGCCAAGTGCAGTACTTC.

The CDR3 DNA is TGCAGCGGCGGGGACTCCTACAATGAGCAGTTCTTC. Amino acids: CSGGDSYNEQFF. This chain uses TRBV29-1 with TRBJ2-1, with D tentatively TRBD2 (6 bases). Looked up from germline, CDR1 is SQVTM and CDR2 is ANQGSEA. The CDR3 consists of 12 residues. Trimming stripped 7 bases from V and 0 bases from J, with 7 bases between.

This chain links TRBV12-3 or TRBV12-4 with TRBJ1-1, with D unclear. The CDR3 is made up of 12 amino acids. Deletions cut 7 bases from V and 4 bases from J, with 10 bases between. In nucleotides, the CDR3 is TGTGCCAGCACGCCGGGGTTCACTGAAGCTTTCTTT. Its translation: CASTPGFTEAFF.

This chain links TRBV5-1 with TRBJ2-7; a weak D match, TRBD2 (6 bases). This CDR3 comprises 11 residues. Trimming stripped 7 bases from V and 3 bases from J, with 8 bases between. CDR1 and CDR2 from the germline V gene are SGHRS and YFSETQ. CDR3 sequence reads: CASGLYYEQYF. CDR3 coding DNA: TGCGCCAGCGGACTATACTACGAGCAGTACTTC.

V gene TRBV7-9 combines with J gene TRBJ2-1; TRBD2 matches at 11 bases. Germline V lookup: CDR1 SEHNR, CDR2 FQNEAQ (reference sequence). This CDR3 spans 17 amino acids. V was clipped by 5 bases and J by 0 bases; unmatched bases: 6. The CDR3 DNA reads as TGTGCCAGCAGCCGGACTAGCGGGCTACGCTCCTACAATGAGCAGTTCTTC. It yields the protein CASSRTSGLRSYNEQFF. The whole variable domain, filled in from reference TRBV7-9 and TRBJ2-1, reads DTGVSQNPRHKITKRGQNVTFRCDPISEHNRLYWYRQTLGQGPEFLTYFQNEAQLEKSRLLSDRFSAERPKGSFSTLEIQRTEQGDSAMYLCASSRTSGLRSYNEQFFGPGTRLTVL.

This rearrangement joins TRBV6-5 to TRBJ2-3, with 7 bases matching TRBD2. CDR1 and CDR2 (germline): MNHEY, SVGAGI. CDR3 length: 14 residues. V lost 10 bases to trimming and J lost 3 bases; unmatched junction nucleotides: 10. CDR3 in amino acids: CATSIRTRTDTQYF. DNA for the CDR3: TGTGCCACCTCTATACGGACTAGAACAGATACGCAGTATTTT.

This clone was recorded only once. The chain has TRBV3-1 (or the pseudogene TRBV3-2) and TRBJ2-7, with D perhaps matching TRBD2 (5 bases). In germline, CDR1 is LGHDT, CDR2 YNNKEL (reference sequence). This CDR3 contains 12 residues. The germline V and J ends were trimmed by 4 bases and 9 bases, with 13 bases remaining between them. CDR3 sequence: CASSLQGLGQYF. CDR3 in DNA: TGTGCCAGCAGCCTCCAAGGACTGGGGCAGTACTTC.

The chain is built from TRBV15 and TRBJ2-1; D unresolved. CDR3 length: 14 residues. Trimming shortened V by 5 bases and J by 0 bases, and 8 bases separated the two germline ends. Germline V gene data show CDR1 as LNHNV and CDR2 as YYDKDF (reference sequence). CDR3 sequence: CATSASHSYNEQFF. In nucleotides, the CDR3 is TGTGCCACCAGCGCCTCCCACTCCTACAATGAGCAGTTCTTC.

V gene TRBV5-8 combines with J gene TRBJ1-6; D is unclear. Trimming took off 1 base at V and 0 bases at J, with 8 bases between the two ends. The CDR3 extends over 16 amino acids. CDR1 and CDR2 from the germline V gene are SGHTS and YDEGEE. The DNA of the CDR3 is TGTGCCAGCAGCTTGAATCGGGGCTCCTATAATTCACCCCTCCACTTT. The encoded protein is CASSLNRGSYNSPLHF.

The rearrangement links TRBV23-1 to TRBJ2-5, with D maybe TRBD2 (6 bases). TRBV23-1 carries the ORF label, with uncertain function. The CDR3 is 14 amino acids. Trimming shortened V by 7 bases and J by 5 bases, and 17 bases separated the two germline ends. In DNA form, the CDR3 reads TGCGCCAGCAAACGGAGGGAGAATCGGGAGACCCAGTACTTC. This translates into CASKRRENRETQYF.

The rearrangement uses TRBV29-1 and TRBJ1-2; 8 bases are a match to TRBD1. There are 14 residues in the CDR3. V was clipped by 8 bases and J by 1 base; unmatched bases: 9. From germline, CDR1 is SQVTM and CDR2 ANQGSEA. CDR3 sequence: CSTGQATLNYGYTF. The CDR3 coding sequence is TGCAGCACGGGACAGGCCACCCTTAACTATGGCTACACCTTC. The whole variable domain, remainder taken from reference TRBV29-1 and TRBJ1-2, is SAVISQKPSRDICQRGTSLTIQCQVDSQVTMMFWYRQQPGQSLTLIATANQGSEATYESGFVIDKFPISRPNLTFSTLTVSNMSPEDSSIYLCSTGQATLNYGYTFGSGTRLTVV.

Here the CDR3 reads CAAQKPGLADNEQFF. DNA for the CDR3: TGTGCCGCCCAAAAGCCGGGACTAGCGGATAATGAGCAGTTCTTC. The chain employs TRBV10-3 and TRBJ2-1, with 11 bases fitting TRBD2. Trimming at V came to 11 bases and at J to 7 bases, leaving 13 bases not matched to a gene. The germline V gene has CDR1 ENHRY and CDR2 SYGVKD. This CDR3 is 15 amino acids long.

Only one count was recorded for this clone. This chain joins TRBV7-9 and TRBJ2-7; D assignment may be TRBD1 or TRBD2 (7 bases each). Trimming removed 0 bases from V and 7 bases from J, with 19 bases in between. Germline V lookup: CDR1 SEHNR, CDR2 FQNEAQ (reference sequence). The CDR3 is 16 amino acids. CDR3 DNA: TGTGCCAGCAGCTTAGCGGTTTACCAGGGGGGGGATGAGCAGTACTTC. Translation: CASSLAVYQGGDEQYF.

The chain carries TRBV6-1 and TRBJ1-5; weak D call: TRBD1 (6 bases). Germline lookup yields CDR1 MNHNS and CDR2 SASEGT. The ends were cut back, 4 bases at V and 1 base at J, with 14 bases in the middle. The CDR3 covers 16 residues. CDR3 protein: CASSAGRGLSNQPQHF. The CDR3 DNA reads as TGTGCCAGCAGTGCAGGCAGGGGTCTCAGCAATCAGCCCCAGCATTTT.

CDR3 nucleotides: TGTGCCAGCGCCACAGGGACTAATGAAAAACTGTTTTTT. It is translated as CASATGTNEKLFF. The rearrangement links TRBV28 to TRBJ1-4, with D possibly TRBD1 on 6 matching bases. The CDR3 covers 13 residues. V gave up 8 bases and J gave up 2 bases, with 9 bases separating them. Germline V gene sequence: CDR1 MDHEN, CDR2 SYDVKM.

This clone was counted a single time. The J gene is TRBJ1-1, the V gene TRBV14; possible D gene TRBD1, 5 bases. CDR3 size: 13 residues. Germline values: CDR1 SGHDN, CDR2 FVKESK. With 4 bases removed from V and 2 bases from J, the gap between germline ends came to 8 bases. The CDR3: CASSPDINTEAFF. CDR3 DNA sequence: TGTGCCAGCAGCCCGGACATTAACACTGAAGCTTTCTTT.

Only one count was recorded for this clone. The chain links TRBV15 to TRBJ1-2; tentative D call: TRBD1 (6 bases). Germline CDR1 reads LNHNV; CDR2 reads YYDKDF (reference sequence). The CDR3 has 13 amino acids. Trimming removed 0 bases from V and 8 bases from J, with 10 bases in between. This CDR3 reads CATSRDKTGGYTF. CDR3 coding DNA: TGTGCCACCAGCAGAGACAAAACAGGGGGCTACACCTTC.

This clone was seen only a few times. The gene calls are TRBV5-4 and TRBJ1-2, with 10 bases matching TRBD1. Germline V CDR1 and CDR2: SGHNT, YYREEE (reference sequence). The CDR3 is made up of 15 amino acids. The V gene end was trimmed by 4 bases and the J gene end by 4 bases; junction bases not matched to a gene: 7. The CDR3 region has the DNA TGTGCCAGCAGCATACCGGGACAGGGGACCTATGGCTACACCTTC. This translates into CASSIPGQGTYGYTF. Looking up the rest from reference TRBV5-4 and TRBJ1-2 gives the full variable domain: ETGVTQSPTHLIKTRGQQVTLRCSSQSGHNTVSWYQQALGQGPQFIFQYYREEENGRGNFPPRFSGLQFPNYSSELNVNALELDDSALYLCASSIPGQGTYGYTFGSGTRLTVV.

CDR3 nucleotides: TGCGCCAGCAGCCAAGGCTGGACAGGGAAATTTCTGAACACTGAAGCTTTCTTT. Protein sequence: CASSQGWTGKFLNTEAFF. The chain has TRBV4-1 and TRBJ1-1, with TRBD1 matching 8 bases. From germline, CDR1 is MGHRA and CDR2 YSYEKL. The V and J ends lost 1 base and 0 bases, in that order; junction bases with no gene match: 10. CDR3 length equals 18 residues.